The rows below give T cell receptor beta chains drawn from one sample of a study of CD8+ T cells in alopecia areata. Some clones are missing from TCRdb's copy, which holds only in-frame ones; the method was immunoSEQ multiplex PCR. The repertoire consists of about 110,000 clones, with over 55% occurring once and the leading ten covering around 23%. Sequences were obtained from NKG2D-low CD8+ T cells sorted from blood. All receptors derive from a human donor with alopecia areata. CDR3s include the opening cysteine and the closing phenylalanine or tryptophan. D genes are given only for firm matches. Rows may omit the clone size; those that give it use once, few, many or a size class.

>TRBV5-1|NA|TRBJ2-7|TRBD1
TGCGCCAGCAGCTTGGAGGGGACAGTTTACTACGAGCAGTACTTC
CASSLEGTVYYEQYF
>TRBV7-6|NA|TRBJ2-1|TRBD1
TGTGCCAGCAGCTTATCCCCACGGGACAGGAGCTCCTACAATGAGCAGTTCTTC
CASSLSPRDRSSYNEQFF
>TRBV4-1|NA|TRBJ2-1|NA
TGCGCCAGCAGCCAAGATGATGCAGGATCTCACAATGAGCAGTTCTTC
CASSQDDAGSHNEQFF
>TRBV28|NA|TRBJ2-1|NA
TGTGCCAGCAACCCCATGGCTCCCGAGCAGTTCTTC
CASNPMAPEQFF
>TRBV27|NA|TRBJ2-5|TRBD2
TGTGCCAGCAGACCCTTGACTAGCTCGGTCTTTGGGGAGCAGTACTTC
CASRPLTSSVFGEQYF
>TRBV5-1|NA|TRBJ2-2|TRBD2
TGCGCCAGCAGCTTCTCGCCTAGCGGGATGGCAACCGGGGAGCTGTTTTTT
CASSFSPSGMATGELFF
>TRBV9|few|TRBJ2-1|NA
TGTGCCAGCACCACCGAGGGTTCAACCTACAATGAGCAGTTCTTC
CASTTEGSTYNEQFF
>TRBV2|NA|TRBJ1-5|NA
TGTGCCAGCCAAGGCGGTGGGCCCCAGCATTTT
CASQGGGPQHF
>TRBV6-5|NA|TRBJ2-1|NA
TGTGCCAGCAGTTACTCAGGAGTACGTTACGGCAATGAGCAGTTCTTC
CASSYSGVRYGNEQFF
>TRBV28|NA|TRBJ1-5|TRBD1
TGTGCCAGCAGCTCGGGACAGTATAGCAATCAGCCCCAGCATTTT
CASSSGQYSNQPQHF
>TRBV27|NA|TRBJ2-1|TRBD2
TGTGCCAGCAGTTTACCGACTAGCGGGAGGGACAATGAGCAGTTCTTC
CASSLPTSGRDNEQFF
>TRBV4-1|NA|TRBJ1-2|NA
TGCGCCAGCAGCGAGGGCCTCTCCTATGGCTACACCTTC
CASSEGLSYGYTF
>TRBV19|NA|TRBJ2-2|NA
TGTGCCACTATTACAGGACGGAACACCGGGGAGCTGTTTTTT
CATITGRNTGELFF
>TRBV7-2|NA|TRBJ1-5|NA
TGTGCCAGCAGCTTATATCGCGACCCCCAGCATTTT
CASSLYRDPQHF
>TRBV29-1|NA|TRBJ2-2|TRBD1
TGCAGCGTTAGGGATACAGGGGGCGGCACCGGGGAGCTGTTTTTT
CSVRDTGGGTGELFF
>TRBV9|NA|TRBJ1-5|TRBD1
TGTGCCAGCAGCCGGACAGGGAGTAACCAGCCCCAGCATTTT
CASSRTGSNQPQHF
>TRBV7-6|few|TRBJ2-4|NA
TGTGCCAGCAGCTCAAACCAGGGCCTAGCCAAAAACATTCAGTACTTC
CASSSNQGLAKNIQYF
>TRBV9|NA|TRBJ1-1|TRBD1
TGTGCCAGCAGCGTAGATTCTAGGGGGCAGTACACTGAAGCTTTCTTT
CASSVDSRGQYTEAFF
>TRBV19|NA|TRBJ1-2|TRBD1
TGTGCCAGTAGTATAGTTGGGACAGGCCCTTATGGCTACACCTTC
CASSIVGTGPYGYTF
>TRBV7-7|NA|TRBJ2-7|NA
TGTGCTAGCGGCGCTGGTAACGAGCAGTACTTC
CASGAGNEQYF
>TRBV11-2|NA|TRBJ1-2|NA
TGTGCCAGCAGCTTACCGACGGTTAACTATGGCTACACCTTC
CASSLPTVNYGYTF
>TRBV7-9|few|TRBJ2-1|TRBD2
TGTGCCAGCAGCCGGACTAGCGGCTCCTACAATGAGCAGTTCTTC
CASSRTSGSYNEQFF
>TRBV10-3|NA|TRBJ1-2|NA
TGTGCCACAACCTCCGGGACGGCGAACTATGGCTACACCTTC
CATTSGTANYGYTF
>TRBV29-1|few|TRBJ2-1|TRBD1
TGCAGCGTTGGAGGACAGGGTGGCAGAATCTACAATGAGCAGTTCTTC
CSVGGQGGRIYNEQFF
>TRBV11-2|NA|TRBJ1-1|NA
TGTGCCAGCAGCTTACGGCAGGGCCGGAACACTGAAGCTTTCTTT
CASSLRQGRNTEAFF
>TRBV5-4|NA|TRBJ1-2|TRBD1
TGTGCCAGCAGCTTGGAGGGACAGGGGAACTATGGCTACACCTTC
CASSLEGQGNYGYTF
>TRBV25-1|NA|TRBJ2-1|NA
TGTGCCAGCAGTGAAAGGGGTGGCTACAATGAGCAGTTCTTC
CASSERGGYNEQFF
>TRBV7-9|NA|TRBJ2-5|NA
TGTGCCAGCAGTAAGCCACAGATGGAGACCCAGTACTTC
CASSKPQMETQYF
>TRBV19|NA|TRBJ2-7|NA
TGTGCCAGTAGCATAGGTTTCTCCTACGAGCAGTACTTC
CASSIGFSYEQYF
>TRBV19|NA|TRBJ2-1|TRBD1
TGTGCCAGTCGCCGGGACAGGGAGGTCAATGAGCAGTTCTTC
CASRRDREVNEQFF
>TRBV4-1|NA|TRBJ2-7|TRBD1
TGCGCCAGCAGCCCCGGAGGGACAGGCCATCCCTACGAGCAGTACTTC
CASSPGGTGHPYEQYF
>TRBV29-1|NA|TRBJ2-5|TRBD1
TGCAGCGCCCGTGGGACAGAAGAGACCCAGTACTTC
CSARGTEETQYF
>TRBV20-1|NA|TRBJ1-1|NA
TGCAGTGCCTCTTGGGGGGGGAAAGCTTTCTTT
CSASWGGKAFF
>TRBV14|NA|TRBJ2-4|NA
TGTGCCAGCAGCCAAGATTTCGGTTACATTCAGTACTTC
CASSQDFGYIQYF
>TRBV13|NA|TRBJ2-2|TRBD2
TGTGCCAGCAGCTCCGTTCTAGCGGGAGATAGCACCGGGGAGCTGTTTTTT
CASSSVLAGDSTGELFF
>TRBV2|NA|TRBJ1-1|TRBD1
TGTGCCAGCGGTCTGACAGGGAGTACTGAAGCTTTCTTT
CASGLTGSTEAFF
>TRBV25-1|NA|TRBJ1-1|NA
TGTGCCAGCAGCCCCGGTGAGGGGAGGATGAACACTGAAGCTTTCTTT
CASSPGEGRMNTEAFF
>TRBV7-2|few|TRBJ1-5|TRBD1
TGTGCCAGCAGCCAAGGGACAGGGACCAATCAGCCCCAGCATTTT
CASSQGTGTNQPQHF
>TRBV13|NA|TRBJ2-3|NA
TGTGCCAGCAGCTCGGGATGGGCTCCACAATATTTT
CASSSGWAPQYF
>TRBV15|NA|TRBJ2-1|TRBD2
TGTGCCACCAGCAGAGGGACCCTAGCGGGGGGCTTAGATGAGCAGTTCTTC
CATSRGTLAGGLDEQFF
>TRBV27|NA|TRBJ1-1|TRBD1
TGTGCCAGCAGTTTATCGGCAGGGGGCTGGACTGAAGCTTTCTTT
CASSLSAGGWTEAFF
>TRBV28|NA|TRBJ2-7|NA
TGTGCCAGCAGTGCCATCAACGAGCAGTACTTC
CASSAINEQYF
>TRBV9|NA|TRBJ2-3|NA
TGTGCCAGCAGCGTAGAGGGAGACCCCCGGGCGCAGTATTTT
CASSVEGDPRAQYF
>TRBV27|NA|TRBJ1-5|NA
TGTGCCAGCAGTCCCGCCCTAAATCAGCCCCAGCATTTT
CASSPALNQPQHF
>TRBV15|NA|TRBJ1-1|NA
TGTGCCACCTCCAAGCCGGTCAGCTATGAAGCTTTCTTT
CATSKPVSYEAFF
>TRBV7-9|NA|TRBJ2-5|NA
TGTGCCAGCAGCTTCATAGAGACCCAGTACTTC
CASSFIETQYF